The rows below give T cell receptor beta chains drawn from one sample of a study of shared clonotypes between healthy human individuals. Using immunoSEQ multiplex PCR, the repertoire was profiled, and TCRdb retains in-frame clones only, with some absent. This sample carries 650,000 to 800,000 clones, 55% to 80% of them seen once, and the ten largest clones take about 1.8%. The sample comprised memory CD4+ T cells sorted from blood. These receptors were taken from a young woman in good health. Each CDR3 is given with its conserved first and last residue. A D gene is named only where the DNA matches it firmly. For some rows the clone size is stated as once, few or many, or as a class when expanded; others skip it.

CDR3nt: TGTGCCAGCAGCTTCCAGGGTATTTCCTCTGGGGCCAACGTCCTGACTTTC
CDR3aa: CASSFQGISSGANVLTF
d_gene: -
j_gene: TRBJ2-6
v_gene: TRBV7-3
len: 17
abundance: once

CDR3nt: TGCAGCGTTTCGTACAGGAGCGAGCAGTACTTC
CDR3aa: CSVSYRSEQYF
d_gene: -
j_gene: TRBJ2-7
v_gene: TRBV29-1
len: 11
abundance: -

CDR3nt: TGTGCCAGCAGTGCGACAGGGATTGAGCAGTTCTTC
CDR3aa: CASSATGIEQFF
d_gene: TRBD1
j_gene: TRBJ2-1
v_gene: TRBV6-1
len: 12
abundance: few

CDR3nt: TGTGCCAGCAGCGATGGGGGACAGGTAGGTCAGCCCCAGCATTTT
CDR3aa: CASSDGGQVGQPQHF
d_gene: TRBD1
j_gene: TRBJ1-5
v_gene: TRBV9
len: 15
abundance: -

CDR3nt: TGTGCCAGCAGCTTAATCCGACTAGCGGTTTCCGAGCAGTTCTTC
CDR3aa: CASSLIRLAVSEQFF
d_gene: TRBD2
j_gene: TRBJ2-1
v_gene: TRBV7-9
len: 15
abundance: few

CDR3nt: TGTGCCACCAGCCAACAGGGAGATGAGCAGTTCTTC
CDR3aa: CATSQQGDEQFF
d_gene: -
j_gene: TRBJ2-1
v_gene: TRBV15
len: 12
abundance: -

CDR3nt: TGTGCCAGCAGCTTCGCAGGGGAGAAGCCCCAGCATTTT
CDR3aa: CASSFAGEKPQHF
d_gene: -
j_gene: TRBJ1-5
v_gene: TRBV7-2
len: 13
abundance: -

CDR3nt: TGTGCCAGCAGTTTACCGAGCGGCGCGAACACCGGGGAGCTGTTTTTT
CDR3aa: CASSLPSGANTGELFF
d_gene: -
j_gene: TRBJ2-2
v_gene: TRBV28
len: 16
abundance: -

CDR3nt: TGTGCCAGCAGCCCCTGGGGCAGCTCATACGAGCAGTACTTC
CDR3aa: CASSPWGSSYEQYF
d_gene: -
j_gene: TRBJ2-7
v_gene: TRBV5-4
len: 14
abundance: -

CDR3nt: TGTGCCAGCAGTTACTCTCCTAGCGGATACAATGAGCAGTTCTTC
CDR3aa: CASSYSPSGYNEQFF
d_gene: TRBD2
j_gene: TRBJ2-1
v_gene: TRBV6-5
len: 15
abundance: -

CDR3nt: TGCAGCGTCCAACAGGGGGCTAACCTAGAGACCCAGTACTTC
CDR3aa: CSVQQGANLETQYF
d_gene: TRBD1
j_gene: TRBJ2-5
v_gene: TRBV29-1
len: 14
abundance: -

CDR3nt: TGTGCCAGCAGGGGACTCCCCCTTAACACCGGGGAGCTGTTTTTT
CDR3aa: CASRGLPLNTGELFF
d_gene: -
j_gene: TRBJ2-2
v_gene: TRBV2
len: 15
abundance: many

CDR3nt: TGCGCCAGCAGCCGAGAGGCAACTAATGAAAAACTGTTTTTT
CDR3aa: CASSREATNEKLFF
d_gene: -
j_gene: TRBJ1-4
v_gene: TRBV5-1
len: 14
abundance: once

CDR3nt: TGCGCCAGCAGCCAAGTTAGCGGGAGGCGGGGGGAGCAGTTCTTC
CDR3aa: CASSQVSGRRGEQFF
d_gene: TRBD2
j_gene: TRBJ2-1
v_gene: TRBV4-1
len: 15
abundance: few

CDR3nt: TGTGCCAGCAGTGAAGTTTGGGGGGTACGTACAGATACGCAGTATTTT
CDR3aa: CASSEVWGVRTDTQYF
d_gene: -
j_gene: TRBJ2-3
v_gene: TRBV2
len: 16
abundance: -

CDR3nt: TGTGCCAGCAGTGGGGTTGCTGAAAAACTGTTTTTT
CDR3aa: CASSGVAEKLFF
d_gene: -
j_gene: TRBJ1-4
v_gene: TRBV2
len: 12
abundance: few

CDR3nt: TGTGCCAGCAGCTGGGGGACAGGGGTGGGAGAGACCCAGTACTTC
CDR3aa: CASSWGTGVGETQYF
d_gene: TRBD1
j_gene: TRBJ2-5
v_gene: TRBV5-4
len: 15
abundance: -

CDR3nt: TGTGCCAGCAGGGCACGACAGGGGTATAGCAATCAGCCCCAGCATTTT
CDR3aa: CASRARQGYSNQPQHF
d_gene: TRBD1
j_gene: TRBJ1-5
v_gene: TRBV6-6
len: 16
abundance: -

CDR3nt: TGTGCCAGCAGTGGGGTGACAGGGGATCCCTACGAGCAGTACTTC
CDR3aa: CASSGVTGDPYEQYF
d_gene: TRBD1
j_gene: TRBJ2-7
v_gene: TRBV2
len: 15
abundance: -

CDR3nt: TGTGCCAGCTCACCGGTCCTGGGGACTAGTTCGGTCAAAAACATTCAGTACTTC
CDR3aa: CASSPVLGTSSVKNIQYF
d_gene: TRBD2
j_gene: TRBJ2-4
v_gene: TRBV18
len: 18
abundance: -

CDR3nt: TGCGCCAGCAGCCCCCGAGCCTTGAACACTGAAGCTTTCTTT
CDR3aa: CASSPRALNTEAFF
d_gene: -
j_gene: TRBJ1-1
v_gene: TRBV5-1
len: 14
abundance: once

CDR3nt: TGTGCCAGCAGTGAAAATCCAGGGAAAGAGACCCAGTACTTC
CDR3aa: CASSENPGKETQYF
d_gene: -
j_gene: TRBJ2-5
v_gene: TRBV6-1
len: 14
abundance: -

CDR3nt: TGTGCCAGCAGCTTATGGCAGGGGAATGAGCAGTTCTTC
CDR3aa: CASSLWQGNEQFF
d_gene: -
j_gene: TRBJ2-1
v_gene: TRBV7-9
len: 13
abundance: -

CDR3nt: TGTGCCAGTAGTAGGGGACAGGGAAGGAGCAATCAGCCCCAGCATTTT
CDR3aa: CASSRGQGRSNQPQHF
d_gene: TRBD1
j_gene: TRBJ1-5
v_gene: TRBV19
len: 16
abundance: -

CDR3nt: TGTGCCAGCAGCACAGAGGGGCACACTGAAGCTTTCTTT
CDR3aa: CASSTEGHTEAFF
d_gene: -
j_gene: TRBJ1-1
v_gene: TRBV9
len: 13
abundance: -

CDR3nt: TGTGCCAGCAGCCACTTACTCTTTGGAGGGGAGGGAACTAATGAAAAACTGTTTTTT
CDR3aa: CASSHLLFGGEGTNEKLFF
d_gene: -
j_gene: TRBJ1-4
v_gene: TRBV7-8
len: 19
abundance: -

CDR3nt: TGTGCCAGCAGTTACATCTCTGGACAGGCAATCTACGAGCAGTACTTC
CDR3aa: CASSYISGQAIYEQYF
d_gene: TRBD1
j_gene: TRBJ2-7
v_gene: TRBV6-5
len: 16
abundance: -

CDR3nt: TGTGCCAGTAAAACAGGGACGGCAACTAATGAAAAACTGTTTTTT
CDR3aa: CASKTGTATNEKLFF
d_gene: -
j_gene: TRBJ1-4
v_gene: TRBV19
len: 15
abundance: -

CDR3nt: TGTGCCAGTAAAGACGGGGCAACTAATGAAAAACTGTTTTTT
CDR3aa: CASKDGATNEKLFF
d_gene: -
j_gene: TRBJ1-4
v_gene: TRBV19
len: 14
abundance: -

CDR3nt: TGTGCCAGCAGTAGGAGACATGCGGGGAAAACTTTCTTT
CDR3aa: CASSRRHAGKTFF
d_gene: -
j_gene: TRBJ1-1
v_gene: TRBV27
len: 13
abundance: -

CDR3nt: TGTGCCAGCAGTGAACTGGCCAGGGGCGGCAATCAGCCCCAGCATTTT
CDR3aa: CASSELARGGNQPQHF
d_gene: -
j_gene: TRBJ1-5
v_gene: TRBV2
len: 16
abundance: -